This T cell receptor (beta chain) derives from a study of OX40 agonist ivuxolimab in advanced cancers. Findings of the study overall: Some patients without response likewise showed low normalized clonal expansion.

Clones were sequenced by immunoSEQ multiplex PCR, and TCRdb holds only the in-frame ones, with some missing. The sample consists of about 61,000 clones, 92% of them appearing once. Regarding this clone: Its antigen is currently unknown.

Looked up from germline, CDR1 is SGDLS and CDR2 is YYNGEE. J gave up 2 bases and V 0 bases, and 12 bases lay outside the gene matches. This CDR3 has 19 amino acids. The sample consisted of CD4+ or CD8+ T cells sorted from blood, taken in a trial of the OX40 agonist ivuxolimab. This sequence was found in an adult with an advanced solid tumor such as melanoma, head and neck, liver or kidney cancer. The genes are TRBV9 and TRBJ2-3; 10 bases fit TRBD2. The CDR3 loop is CASSVDKASGGYYTDTQYF. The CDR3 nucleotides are TGTGCCAGCAGCGTAGATAAGGCTAGCGGGGGATATTACACAGATACGCAGTATTTT.